Detailed here is one T cell receptor beta chain. The ends were cut back, 2 bases at V and 2 bases at J, with 6 bases in the middle. The CDR3 is 13 amino acids. Germline V gene lookup returns CDR1 WNHNN and CDR2 SYGVQD (reference sequence). The repertoire was sequenced with immunoSEQ multiplex PCR; TCRdb's copy has only in-frame clones and lacks some. The sample lists about 430,000 clones, 75% to 95% occurring once. The record originates from a study of Ad26.COV2.S vaccination and SARS-CoV-2 variants. Treatment defined: around 19 received Ad26.COV2.S at low or high dose, single or two shots; about five received placebo; per-sample allocation not given. Material that was analyzed had been drawn on day 63 after the first vaccine or placebo injection.

The sample consisted of peripheral blood, taken in a trial of Ad26.COV2.S vaccine versus placebo. This sequence was found in a person between 18 and 59 years old who received the Ad26.COV2.S COVID-19 vaccine or a placebo. The rearrangement uses TRBV10-1 and TRBJ1-2; D is unclear. The CDR3 reads CASSETENYGYTF. DNA for the CDR3: TGCGCCAGCAGTGAGACTGAGAACTATGGCTACACCTTC.